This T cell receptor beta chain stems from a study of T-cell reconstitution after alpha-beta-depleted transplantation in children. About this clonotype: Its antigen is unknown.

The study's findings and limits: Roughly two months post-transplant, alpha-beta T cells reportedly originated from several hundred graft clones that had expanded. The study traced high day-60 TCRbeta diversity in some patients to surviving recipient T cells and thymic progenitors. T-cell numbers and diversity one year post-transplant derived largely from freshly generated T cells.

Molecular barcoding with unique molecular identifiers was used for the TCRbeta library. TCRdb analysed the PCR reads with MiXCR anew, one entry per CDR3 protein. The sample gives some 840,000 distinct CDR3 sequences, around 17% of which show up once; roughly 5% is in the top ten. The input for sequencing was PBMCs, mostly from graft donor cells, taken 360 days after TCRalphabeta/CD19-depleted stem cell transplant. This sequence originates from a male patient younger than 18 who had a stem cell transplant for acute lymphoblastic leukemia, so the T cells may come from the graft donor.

The CDR3 loop reads CASSQESRSYEQYF. DNA of the CDR3: TGTGCCAGCAGCCAAGAAAGCCGATCCTACGAGCAGTACTTC. The chain links TRBV4-2 to TRBJ2-7; D is ambiguous. This CDR3 region has 14 residues. Deletions cut 0 bases from V and 1 base from J, with 7 bases between. Germline loops: CDR1 LGHNA, CDR2 YNFKEQ.